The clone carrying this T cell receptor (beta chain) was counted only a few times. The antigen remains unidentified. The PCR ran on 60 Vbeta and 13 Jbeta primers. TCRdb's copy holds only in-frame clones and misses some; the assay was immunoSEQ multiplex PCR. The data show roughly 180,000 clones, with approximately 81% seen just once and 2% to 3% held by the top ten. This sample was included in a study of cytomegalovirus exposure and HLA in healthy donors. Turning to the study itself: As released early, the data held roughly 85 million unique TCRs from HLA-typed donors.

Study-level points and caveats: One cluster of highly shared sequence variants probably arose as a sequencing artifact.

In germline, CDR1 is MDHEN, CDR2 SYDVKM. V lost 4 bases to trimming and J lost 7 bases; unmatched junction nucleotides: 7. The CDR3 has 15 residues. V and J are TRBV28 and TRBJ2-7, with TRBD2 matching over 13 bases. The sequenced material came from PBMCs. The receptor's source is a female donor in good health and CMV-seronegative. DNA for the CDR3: TGTGCCAGCAGTTCTGGGACTAGCGGGACCCGAGAGCAGTACTTC. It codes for CASSSGTSGTREQYF.